Shown below are 10 T cell receptor beta chains from a single sample sequenced in a study of blood T cell repertoires in COVID-19. Clones were read by immunoSEQ multiplex PCR, and TCRdb kept only the in-frame ones, dropping some. The sample consists of approximately 90,000 clones, over 70% of them appearing once. Material for sequencing was peripheral blood. These receptors all come from a man older than 75 with active or convalescent COVID-19.

The chain uses TRBV27 and TRBJ1-2, with 8 nucleotides matching TRBD1. CDR1 and CDR2 from the germline V gene are MNHEY and SMNVEV (reference sequence). J lost 3 bases, V lost 3 bases, and 3 bases had no gene match. CDR3 length equals 14 residues. The chain's CDR3 is CASSFGQGYYGYTF. CDR3 coding DNA: TGTGCCAGCAGTTTCGGACAGGGCTACTATGGCTACACCTTC.

The gene calls are TRBV19 and TRBJ2-7; D remains unclear. The germline V gene encodes CDR1 LNHDA and CDR2 SQIVND (reference sequence). The CDR3 length is 12 residues. Trimming pared 5 bases from V and 2 bases from J, leaving 7 bases between. The CDR3 nucleotides read TGTGCCAGTAGTCCCCGGGCCTACGAGCAGTACTTC. This codes for CASSPRAYEQYF.

The genes are TRBV4-3 and TRBJ2-3; unclear D gene. This CDR3 is built from 14 residues. Germline CDR1 and CDR2: LGHNA and YSLEER. Trimming removed 0 bases from V and 10 bases from J, with 14 bases in between. The CDR3 here is CASSQDGWSQAQYF. CDR3 nucleotides: TGCGCCAGCAGCCAAGACGGTTGGTCGCAGGCGCAGTATTTT.

The rearrangement links TRBV7-3 to TRBJ1-1, with D perhaps matching TRBD1 (5 bases). V was pared by 1 base and J by 1 base, with 16 bases between. Per germline, CDR1 SGHTA and CDR2 FQGTGA. This CDR3 has 17 amino acids. DNA for the CDR3: TGTGCCAGCAGCTTAAAGTCCCCACAGGCTGGGAACACTGAAGCTTTCTTT. It translates to CASSLKSPQAGNTEAFF.

The chain employs TRBV10-3 and TRBJ1-1; TRBD1 agrees at 7 bases. After removal of 10 bases from V and 1 base from J, the junction contained 9 bases not matched to a gene. Germline loops: CDR1 ENHRY, CDR2 SYGVKD. The length of the CDR3 is 14 residues. The CDR3 protein is CATGRQGQNTEAFF. The CDR3 bases are TGTGCCACCGGCCGACAGGGCCAGAACACTGAAGCTTTCTTT.

This rearrangement joins TRBV6-6 to TRBJ1-6; D is undetermined. Between the trimmed V and J ends, which lost 2 bases and 0 bases, there was a span of 5 bases. The CDR3 is 15 amino acids. Germline assignment: CDR1 MNHNY and CDR2 SVGAGI (reference sequence). CDR3 region: CASSYESSYNSPLHF. DNA for the CDR3: TGTGCCAGCAGTTACGAGAGCTCCTATAATTCACCCCTCCACTTT.

The sample holds one count of this clone. The V gene is TRBV24-1, the J gene TRBJ2-1; possible D gene TRBD1, 6 bases. Trimming left V 2 bases short and J 7 bases short, with 17 bases between. The CDR3 extends over 16 amino acids. Germline-derived CDR1 and CDR2 are KGHDR and SFDVKD. The CDR3 here is CATSDSTGTIINEQFF. The CDR3 DNA is TGTGCCACCAGTGATTCCACCGGGACAATAATTAATGAGCAGTTCTTC.

The chain is built from TRBV5-1 and TRBJ2-1; D ambiguous. This CDR3 is built from 17 residues. Deletions cut 0 bases from V and 12 bases from J, with 25 bases between. Germline V CDR1 and CDR2: SGHRS, YFSETQ. The CDR3 here is CASSLGPNDPQLLGQFF. The CDR3 DNA follows: TGCGCCAGCAGCTTGGGCCCGAATGACCCCCAGCTCCTAGGGCAGTTCTTC. Combining the CDR3 with reference TRBV5-1 and TRBJ2-1 gives the whole variable domain KAGVTQTPRYLIKTRGQQVTLSCSPISGHRSVSWYQQTPGQGLQFLFEYFSETQRNKGNFPGRFSGRQFSNSRSEMNVSTLELGDSALYLCASSLGPNDPQLLGQFFGPGTRLTVL.

The chain has TRBV3-1 (or the pseudogene TRBV3-2) and TRBJ1-6; 7 bases line up with TRBD1. V was clipped by 4 bases and J by 7 bases; unmatched bases: 4. The CDR3 is made up of 14 amino acids. CDR1 LGHDT and CDR2 YNNKEL come from the germline V gene (reference sequence). CDR3: CASSRGTANSPLHF. CDR3 coding DNA: TGTGCCAGCAGCCGGGGGACAGCAAATTCACCCCTCCACTTT.

CDR3 DNA sequence: TGTGCCATCAGTGAGTCCTATCCGGGAAATCAGCCCCAGCATTTT. This translates into CAISESYPGNQPQHF. The chain has TRBV10-3 and TRBJ1-5; D remains ambiguous. The CDR3 extends over 15 amino acids. Trimming stripped 0 bases from V and 4 bases from J, with 10 bases between. Looked up from germline, CDR1 is ENHRY and CDR2 is SYGVKD.